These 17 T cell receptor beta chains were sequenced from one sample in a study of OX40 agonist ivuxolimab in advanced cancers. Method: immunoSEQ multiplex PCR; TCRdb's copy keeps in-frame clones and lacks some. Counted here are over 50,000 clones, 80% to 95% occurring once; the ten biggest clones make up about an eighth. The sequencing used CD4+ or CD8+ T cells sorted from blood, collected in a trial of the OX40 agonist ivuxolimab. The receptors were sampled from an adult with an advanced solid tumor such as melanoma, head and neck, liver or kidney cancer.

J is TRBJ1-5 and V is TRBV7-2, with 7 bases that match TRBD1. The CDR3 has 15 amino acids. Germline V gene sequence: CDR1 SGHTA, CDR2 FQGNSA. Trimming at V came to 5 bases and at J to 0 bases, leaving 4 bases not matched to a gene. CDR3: CASSQTGYSNQPQHF. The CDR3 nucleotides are TGTGCCAGCAGCCAGACAGGGTATAGCAATCAGCCCCAGCATTTT. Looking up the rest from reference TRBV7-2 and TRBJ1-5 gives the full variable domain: GAGVSQSPSNKVTEKGKDVELRCDPISGHTALYWYRQSLGQGLEFLIYFQGNSAPDKSGLPSDRFSAERTGGSVSTLTIQRTQQEDSAVYLCASSQTGYSNQPQHFGDGTRLSIL.

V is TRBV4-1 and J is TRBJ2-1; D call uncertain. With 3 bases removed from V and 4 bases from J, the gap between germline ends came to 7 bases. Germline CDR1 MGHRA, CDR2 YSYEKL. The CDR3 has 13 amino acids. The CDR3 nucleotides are TGCGCCAGCAGCCAGATAGAGTACAATGAGCAGTTCTTC. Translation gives CASSQIEYNEQFF.

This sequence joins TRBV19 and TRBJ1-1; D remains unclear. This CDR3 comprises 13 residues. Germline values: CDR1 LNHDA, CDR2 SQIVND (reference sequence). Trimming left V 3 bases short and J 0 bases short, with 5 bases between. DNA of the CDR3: TGTGCCAGTAGTATCGTCCTGAACACTGAAGCTTTCTTT. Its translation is CASSIVLNTEAFF.

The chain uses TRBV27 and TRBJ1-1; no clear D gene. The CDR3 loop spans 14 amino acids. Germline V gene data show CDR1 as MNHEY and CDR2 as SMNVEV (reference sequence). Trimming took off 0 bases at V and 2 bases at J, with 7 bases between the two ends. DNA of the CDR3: TGTGCCAGCAGTTTATCTCCATACAACACTGAAGCTTTCTTT. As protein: CASSLSPYNTEAFF.

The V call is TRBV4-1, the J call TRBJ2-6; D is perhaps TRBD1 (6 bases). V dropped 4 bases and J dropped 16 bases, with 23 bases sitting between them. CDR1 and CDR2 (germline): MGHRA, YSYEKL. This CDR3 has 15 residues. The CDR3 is CASSPFPRGLGELTF. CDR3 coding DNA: TGCGCCAGCAGCCCTTTCCCCAGGGGCCTGGGGGAACTGACTTTC.

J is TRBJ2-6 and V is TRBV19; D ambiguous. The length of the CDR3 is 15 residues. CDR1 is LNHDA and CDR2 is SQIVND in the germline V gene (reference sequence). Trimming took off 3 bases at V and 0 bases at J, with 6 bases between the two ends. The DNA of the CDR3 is TGTGCCAGTAGTATCTGGATCTCTGGGGCCAACGTCCTGACTTTC. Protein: CASSIWISGANVLTF.

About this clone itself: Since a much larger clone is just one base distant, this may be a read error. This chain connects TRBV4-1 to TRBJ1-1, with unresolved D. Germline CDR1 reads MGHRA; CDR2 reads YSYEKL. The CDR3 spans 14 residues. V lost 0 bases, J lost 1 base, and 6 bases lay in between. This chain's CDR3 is CASSQEHGNTEAFF. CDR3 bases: TGCGCCAGCAGCCAAGAACACGGGAACACTGAAGCTTTCTTT.

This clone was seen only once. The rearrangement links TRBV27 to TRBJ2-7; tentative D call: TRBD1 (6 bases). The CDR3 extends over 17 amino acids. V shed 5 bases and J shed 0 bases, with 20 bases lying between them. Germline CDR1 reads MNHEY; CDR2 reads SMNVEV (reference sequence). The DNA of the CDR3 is TGTGCCAGCAGTCAGGGGTTTCCAACTTTAAGCTCCTACGAGCAGTACTTC. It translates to CASSQGFPTLSSYEQYF.

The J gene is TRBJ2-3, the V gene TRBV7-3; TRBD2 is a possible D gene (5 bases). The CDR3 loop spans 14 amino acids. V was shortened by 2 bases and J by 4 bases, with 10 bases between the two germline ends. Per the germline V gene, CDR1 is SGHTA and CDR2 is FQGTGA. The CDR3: CASSLSLDPDTQYF. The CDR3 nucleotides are TGTGCCAGCAGCTTATCACTAGATCCAGATACGCAGTATTTT.

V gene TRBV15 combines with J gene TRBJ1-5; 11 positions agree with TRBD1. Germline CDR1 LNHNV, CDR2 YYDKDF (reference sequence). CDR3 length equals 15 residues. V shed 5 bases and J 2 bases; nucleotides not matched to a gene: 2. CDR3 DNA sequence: TGTGCCACCAGCTCGGACAGGGGGCGCAATCAGCCCCAGCATTTT. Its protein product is CATSSDRGRNQPQHF.

CDR3 nucleotides: TGTGCCAGCAGTCCCCCCCAGGGCCGCTCCTACGAGCAGTACTTC. This sequence encodes CASSPPQGRSYEQYF. The rearrangement uses TRBV6-1 and TRBJ2-7, with D perhaps TRBD1 (5 bases). The CDR3 is 15 residues long. The V gene lost 5 bases and the J gene lost 0 bases, with 14 bases spanning the gap. CDR1 and CDR2 from the germline V gene are MNHNS and SASEGT.

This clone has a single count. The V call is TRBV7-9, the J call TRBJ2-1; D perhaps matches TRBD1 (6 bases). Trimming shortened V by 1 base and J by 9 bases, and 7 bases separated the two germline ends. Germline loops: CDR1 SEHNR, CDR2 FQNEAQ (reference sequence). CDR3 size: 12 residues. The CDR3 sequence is CASSLGRGEQFF. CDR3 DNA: TGTGCCAGCAGCTTAGGCAGGGGTGAGCAGTTCTTC.

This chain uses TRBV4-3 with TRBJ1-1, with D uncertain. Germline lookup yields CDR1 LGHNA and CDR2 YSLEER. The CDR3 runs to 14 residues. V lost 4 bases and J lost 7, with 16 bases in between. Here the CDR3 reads CASSPSELSDEAFF. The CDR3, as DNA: TGCGCCAGCAGCCCTAGCGAGCTGTCTGATGAAGCTTTCTTT.

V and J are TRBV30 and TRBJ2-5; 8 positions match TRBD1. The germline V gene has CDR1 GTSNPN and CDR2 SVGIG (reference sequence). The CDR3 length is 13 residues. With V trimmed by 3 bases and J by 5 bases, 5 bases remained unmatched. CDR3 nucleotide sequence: TGTGCCTGGAGCGGACAGGGAGGCGAGACCCAGTACTTC. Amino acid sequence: CAWSGQGGETQYF.

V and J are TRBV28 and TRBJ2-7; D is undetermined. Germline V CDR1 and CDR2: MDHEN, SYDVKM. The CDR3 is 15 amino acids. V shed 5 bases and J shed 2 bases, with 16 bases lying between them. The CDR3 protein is CASSLGFGAAYEQYF. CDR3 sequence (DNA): TGTGCCAGCAGTCTCGGCTTCGGTGCAGCCTACGAGCAGTACTTC.

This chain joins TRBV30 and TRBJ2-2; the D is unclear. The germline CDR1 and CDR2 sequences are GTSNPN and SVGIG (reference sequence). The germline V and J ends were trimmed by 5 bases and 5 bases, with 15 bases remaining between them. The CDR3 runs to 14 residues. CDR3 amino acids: CAWGLVAATGELFF. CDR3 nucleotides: TGTGCCTGGGGCCTCGTCGCGGCTACCGGGGAGCTGTTTTTT.

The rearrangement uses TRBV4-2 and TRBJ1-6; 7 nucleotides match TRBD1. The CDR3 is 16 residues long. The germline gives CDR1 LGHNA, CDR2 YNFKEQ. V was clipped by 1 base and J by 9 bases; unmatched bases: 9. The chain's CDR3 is CASSQVQEGAGSPLHF. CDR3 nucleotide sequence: TGTGCCAGCAGCCAAGTTCAGGAGGGGGCAGGTTCACCCCTCCACTTT.